These 29 T cell receptor beta chains were sequenced from one sample in a study of molecular identifiers for immune sequencing clone quantification. TCRdb analysed the PCR reads with MiXCR anew, one entry per CDR3 protein. Found here are 50,000 to 65,000 distinct CDR3 sequences, approximately 25% of them singletons; the top ten hold 1.9%. Specimen: naive CD8+ T cells from blood, with Jurkat cell RNA spiked in. Subset given: FACS-sorted CD8+CD4-CCR7+CD45RA+ naive T cells. The receptors were sampled from a human donor in good health. Some libraries in this study had Jurkat cell RNA spiked in.

J is TRBJ1-2 and V is TRBV12-3 or TRBV12-4, with 8 nucleotides matching TRBD1. CDR3 length equals 12 residues. The junction had 3 bases not matched to a gene; V was cut back by 4 bases and J by 8 bases. The CDR3 region is CASSSNRGGYTF. CDR3 DNA sequence: TGTGCCAGCAGTTCAAACAGGGGGGGCTACACCTTC.

This clonotype showed up many times. This chain uses TRBV30 with TRBJ1-1; TRBD1 aligns across 8 bases. The CDR3 has 14 residues. The germline V gene encodes CDR1 GTSNPN and CDR2 SVGIG (reference sequence). Trimming removed 5 bases from V and 1 base from J; junction bases left unmatched: 6. The CDR3 coding sequence is TGTGCCTGGGGACCGACAGGGGCGAACACTGAAGCTTTCTTT. Residues: CAWGPTGANTEAFF.

This clonotype was recorded at least ten times. V and J are TRBV7-9 and TRBJ2-5, with TRBD1 as a possible D gene (5 bases). Germline V CDR1 and CDR2: SEHNR, FQNEAQ (reference sequence). Trimming removed 6 bases at V and 5 bases at J, with 13 bases between. This CDR3 has 13 residues. CDR3: CASRSSGIETQYF. The CDR3 nucleotides read TGTGCCAGCAGATCCTCAGGGATCGAGACCCAGTACTTC.

A remark on this clonotype: A clone one base away is much larger, so this may be a read error. The J gene is TRBJ2-3, the V gene TRBV27, with TRBD2 matching over 9 bases. Per the germline V gene, CDR1 is MNHEY and CDR2 is SMNVEV (reference sequence). This CDR3 spans 16 amino acids. CDR3 coding DNA: TGTGCCAGCAGTCAACTAGCGGGCGGTAGCACAGATATGCAGTATTTT. It specifies CASSQLAGGSTDMQYF.

Many counts were recorded for this clonotype. The chain links TRBV15 to TRBJ2-3; D tentatively reads TRBD1 or TRBD2 (5 bases each). V gave up 5 bases and J gave up 4 bases, with 16 bases separating them. Germline V gene lookup returns CDR1 LNHNV and CDR2 YYDKDF (reference sequence). This CDR3 is built from 15 residues. CDR3: CATSGLGGEADTQYF. Here the CDR3 DNA reads TGTGCCACCAGCGGCCTTGGGGGAGAGGCAGATACGCAGTATTTT.

The chain joins TRBV10-3 to TRBJ2-3; TRBD2 aligns across 11 bases. J gave up 2 bases and V 8 bases, and 3 bases lay outside the gene matches. CDR1 ENHRY and CDR2 SYGVKD come from the germline V gene. The CDR3 has 14 amino acids. This CDR3 is CAISTSGITDTQYF. The CDR3 region has the DNA TGTGCCATCTCGACTAGCGGGATCACAGATACGCAGTATTTT.

This clonotype was seen at least ten times. The CDR3: CSVVGTSGRAADTQYF. CDR3 coding DNA: TGCAGCGTTGTGGGGACTAGCGGGAGGGCCGCAGATACGCAGTATTTT. The V gene is TRBV29-1, the J gene TRBJ2-3, with 16 positions matching TRBD2. CDR1 and CDR2 (germline): SQVTM, ANQGSEA. The CDR3 contains 16 residues. V lost 4 bases and J lost 4; bases outside the gene matches: 5.

This clonotype was observed a few times. This could be a read error, since a much larger clone is one nucleotide away. The gene calls are TRBV4-1 and TRBJ2-3; D gene unclear. Trimming removed 1 base at V and 4 bases at J, with 15 bases between. Germline V lookup: CDR1 MGHRA, CDR2 YSYEKL. This CDR3 is 16 amino acids long. CDR3 DNA: TGCGCCAGCAGCCAAGTCCCACCCTCCCCCCCAGATACGCAGTATTTT. Amino acid sequence: CASSQVPPSPPDTQYF.

As for this clonotype: This could be a read error, since a much larger clone is one nucleotide away. The rearrangement joins TRBV5-3 to TRBJ2-4, with D possibly matching TRBD2 (5 bases). TRBV5-3 is identified as an open reading frame with a role that is uncertain. The CDR3 covers 14 residues. DNA for the CDR3: TGTGCCAGCAGCTCGGCGGCTAGCAAAGTCATTCAGTACTTC. It yields the protein CASSSAASKVIQYF.

This clonotype was found many times. This rearrangement joins TRBV29-1 to TRBJ1-2; D possibly corresponds to TRBD1 (5 bases). The V end was cut by 7 bases, the J end by 4 bases, with 16 bases between. This CDR3 contains 13 residues. In germline, CDR1 is SQVTM, CDR2 ANQGSEA. CDR3 nucleotide sequence: TGCAGCGCAGAAGCGGGGGAGACCTATGGCTACACCTTC. Protein sequence: CSAEAGETYGYTF.

This clonotype was picked up a small number of times. For the CDR3, the DNA is TGTGCCAGCAGCCCGCCGGCCCGCTCTGGAAACACCATATATTTT. Its protein product is CASSPPARSGNTIYF. The chain carries TRBV7-9 and TRBJ1-3; D remains unclear. V was clipped by 5 bases and J by 0 bases, with 11 bases between them. CDR1 SEHNR and CDR2 FQNEAQ come from the germline V gene (reference sequence). The CDR3 is made up of 15 amino acids.

Remarks on this clonotype: This may stem from a read error, because a much larger clone lies one nucleotide away. The chain links TRBV12-3 or TRBV12-4 to TRBJ1-2; D uncertain. Trimming pared 4 bases from V and 8 bases from J, leaving 5 bases between. The CDR3 sequence is 10 residues long. The CDR3 sequence: CASSSSGYTF. In DNA, the CDR3 is TGTGCCAGCAGTTCTAGCGGCTACACCTTC.

This clonotype was observed many times. The chain recombines TRBV7-3 with TRBJ2-1, with 7 bases matching TRBD1. Unmatched junction bases numbered 3, after V lost 4 bases and J lost 6 bases. Germline V lookup: CDR1 SGHTA, CDR2 FQGTGA. The CDR3 covers 13 residues. The CDR3 is CASSSGTVNEQFF. The CDR3 DNA follows: TGTGCCAGCAGCTCTGGGACAGTCAATGAGCAGTTCTTC. Together with reference TRBV7-3 and TRBJ2-1, the CDR3 gives the full variable domain: GAGVSQTPSNKVTEKGKYVELRCDPISGHTALYWYRQSLGQGPEFLIYFQGTGAADDSGLPNDRFFAVRPEGSVSTLKIQRTERGDSAVYLCASSSGTVNEQFFGPGTRLTVL.

This clonotype was seen at least ten times. Here the CDR3 DNA reads TGTGCCAGCAGATTAGGGGGGGCCACTGAAGCTTTCTTT. Protein: CASRLGGATEAFF. The chain combines TRBV28 with TRBJ1-1; D might be TRBD1 (6 bases). The V end was cut by 6 bases, the J end by 4 bases, with 12 bases between. CDR1 is MDHEN and CDR2 is SYDVKM in the germline V gene. The CDR3 runs to 13 residues.

The chain carries TRBV27 and TRBJ1-5; D possibly corresponds to TRBD1 (5 bases). The CDR3 has 14 amino acids. The V end lost 2 bases, the J end lost 1 base, and 6 bases lay between the germline ends. Per the germline V gene, CDR1 is MNHEY and CDR2 is SMNVEV (reference sequence). CDR3 loop: CASSLQGSNQPQHF. CDR3 in DNA: TGTGCCAGCAGTTTACAGGGAAGCAATCAGCCCCAGCATTTT.

The chain uses TRBV27 and TRBJ1-2; tentative D call: TRBD1 (5 bases). Germline V CDR1 and CDR2: MNHEY, SMNVEV (reference sequence). CDR3 length: 17 residues. V shed 1 base and J shed 8 bases, with 23 bases lying between them. CDR3 amino acids: CASSLFGGLRGAVGYTF. The CDR3 nucleotides read TGTGCCAGCAGTTTATTCGGGGGTTTGAGAGGTGCCGTGGGCTACACCTTC.

This clonotype was counted a single time. This may be a read error: a much more frequent sequence differs by one nucleotide. This chain joins TRBV4-1 and TRBJ2-5; D is undetermined. The length of the CDR3 is 14 residues. Germline values: CDR1 MGHRA, CDR2 YSYEKL. The CDR3 DNA is TGCGCCGGCAGCCCGTACCGTAACCAAGAGACCCAGTACTTC. This codes for CAGSPYRNQETQYF.

About this clonotype: This may come from a read error, since a much larger clone is one base off. The rearrangement joins TRBV5-6 to TRBJ2-4, with D tentatively TRBD2 (5 bases). Per the germline V gene, CDR1 is SGHDT and CDR2 is YYEEEE. The CDR3 covers 16 residues. The V gene lost 3 bases and the J gene lost 4 bases, with 17 bases spanning the gap. CDR3 sequence: CASSSGRADFKNIQYF. The CDR3, as DNA: TGTGCCAGCAGCTCCGGACGAGCGGATTTTAAAAACATTCAGTACTTC.

In this sample, this clonotype turned up many times. The V call is TRBV20-1, the J call TRBJ2-5; perhaps TRBD1 as D (5 bases). The CDR3 loop spans 14 amino acids. In germline, CDR1 is DFQATT, CDR2 SNEGSKA (reference sequence). V dropped 6 bases and J dropped 1 base, with 15 bases sitting between them. As DNA, the CDR3 is TGCAGTGCAGGGGTAGATTTAGTCCAAGAGACCCAGTACTTC. Translation gives CSAGVDLVQETQYF.

This clonotype came up a few times. The CDR3 does not close with the conserved phenylalanine or tryptophan, likely indicating a read error. The CDR3 here is CASSLGASGGYYNEQFL. CDR3 bases: TGCGCCAGCAGCTTGGGGGCTAGCGGGGGATACTACAATGAGCAGTTCCTC. J is TRBJ2-1 and V is TRBV5-1, with 10 bases fitting TRBD2. The CDR3 length is 17 residues. Trimming took 0 bases from V and 3 from J; bases not matched to a gene: 6. Germline CDR1 SGHRS, CDR2 YFSETQ.

On this clonotype itself: This could be a read error, since a much larger clone is one nucleotide away. The conserved phenylalanine or tryptophan normally closing the CDR3 is absent here, so this likely arose from a read error. V usage is TRBV20-1 and J usage is TRBJ2-7; TRBD2 matches 8 bases. Germline CDR1 reads DFQATT; CDR2 reads SNEGSKA (reference sequence). This CDR3 is built from 16 residues. Trimming took 0 bases from V and 0 from J; bases not matched to a gene: 7. The CDR3 nucleotides are TGCAGTGCTAGAGATCGAGCGGGGGTGAACTCCTACGAGCAGTACTCC. Amino acid sequence: CSARDRAGVNSYEQYS.

There are many counts of this clonotype. The V call is TRBV20-1, the J call TRBJ1-2; TRBD1 is a possible D gene (5 bases). The CDR3 sequence is 14 residues long. The germline V gene encodes CDR1 DFQATT and CDR2 SNEGSKA (reference sequence). Trimming took 1 base from V and 1 from J, leaving 10 bases between them. The CDR3 loop reads CSARGQGLNYGYTF. The CDR3 nucleotides read TGCAGTGCTAGAGGTCAGGGTCTTAACTATGGCTACACCTTC.

The rearrangement joins TRBV20-1 to TRBJ1-1; maybe TRBD1 (5 bases). CDR1 is DFQATT, CDR2 SNEGSKA, per germline (reference sequence). With 1 base removed from V and 2 bases from J, the gap between germline ends came to 11 bases. This CDR3 spans 14 amino acids. CDR3 sequence (DNA): TGCAGTGCTAGAGGGGGGGGAGGTAACACTGAAGCTTTCTTT. The encoded protein is CSARGGGGNTEAFF.

V usage is TRBV7-2 and J usage is TRBJ2-7; no clear D gene. The CDR3 runs 16 residues. Trimming left V 5 bases short and J 2 bases short, with 19 bases between. Per the germline V gene, CDR1 is SGHTA and CDR2 is FQGNSA. In nucleotides, the CDR3 is TGTGCCAGCAGCCCTATACCAGCCTTCAGGACCTACGAGCAGTACTTC. Its protein is CASSPIPAFRTYEQYF.

The count of this clonotype is one. A clone one base away is much larger, so this may be a read error. The chain recombines TRBV7-2 with TRBJ1-5; TRBD1 aligns across 10 bases. Germline lookup yields CDR1 SGHTA and CDR2 FQGNSA. The CDR3 sequence is 13 residues long. The CDR3 sequence is CASSLLDRGLILF. Written as DNA, the CDR3 is TGTGCCAGCAGCTTACTTGACAGGGGGCTAATCCTTTTT.

This clonotype was detected many times. The V and J genes are TRBV7-9 and TRBJ2-3; D remains ambiguous. This CDR3 spans 16 amino acids. V lost 6 bases to trimming and J lost 4 bases, with 20 bases between them. The germline gives CDR1 SEHNR, CDR2 FQNEAQ (reference sequence). CDR3 protein: CASSTESFPPPDTQYF. The CDR3 DNA reads as TGTGCCAGCAGTACAGAGAGTTTCCCTCCCCCAGATACGCAGTATTTT.

This clonotype was counted a few times. This sequence may be a read error, since a much larger clone differs from it by one base. The CDR3 loop reads CASSREGGYANTGELLF. CDR3 coding DNA: TGTGCCAGCAGCCGAGAGGGGGGCTATGCGAACACCGGGGAGCTGCTTTTT. This chain connects TRBV9 to TRBJ2-2, with D perhaps being TRBD1 or TRBD2 (6 bases each). Germline assignment: CDR1 SGDLS and CDR2 YYNGEE. The CDR3 is 17 amino acids.

A word on this clonotype: This may be a read error: a much more frequent sequence differs by one nucleotide. The CDR3, as DNA: TGTGCCAGCAGCCTATATATCGTTGAGGGGTCTGAAAAACTGGTTTTT. This translates into CASSLYIVEGSEKLVF. The rearrangement uses TRBV7-9 and TRBJ1-4; D perhaps matches TRBD1 (5 bases). This CDR3 has 16 residues. Germline V gene sequence: CDR1 SEHNR, CDR2 FQNEAQ (reference sequence).

This clonotype was seen at least ten times. The rearrangement joins TRBV7-6 to TRBJ2-6; D is ambiguous. V was shortened by 1 base and J by 1 base, with 11 bases between the two germline ends. The CDR3 length is 17 residues. CDR1 is SGHVS, CDR2 FNYEAQ, per germline. CDR3 loop: CASSLVLKPSGANVLTF. The DNA for the CDR3 is TGTGCCAGCAGCTTAGTTCTGAAACCTTCTGGGGCCAACGTCCTGACTTTC.